The clone carrying this T cell receptor beta chain occurred many times. The sample is drawn from a study of identical twins. It was template switching that added a universal primer site, and there were unique molecular identifiers on the cDNA. TCRdb re-derived calls from the 5' RACE reads in MiXCR, one entry per CDR3 protein. The repertoire holds a few hundred thousand distinct CDR3 sequences, with under 20% as singletons. Looked up from germline, CDR1 is LGHNA and CDR2 is YNFKEQ. With V trimmed by 0 bases and J by 2 bases, 9 bases remained unmatched. The CDR3 sequence is 19 residues long. Sequencing input: naive T cells sorted from blood. This clonotype originated in a man aged 50 or older in good health. J is TRBJ2-3 and V is TRBV4-2, with 12 bases matching TRBD2. CDR3 in DNA: TGTGCCAGCAGCCAAGATGGGGAAACTAGCGGGGGGAACACAGATACGCAGTATTTT. Translated: CASSQDGETSGGNTDTQYF.